This TCR beta chain was identified in a study of human T cells and chemical hapten exposure. Study overall: Sensitization applied 2% DPC to around 2 cm by around 2 cm of upper inner arm skin. Study outcomes and limitations: Expanded TCRs made up significantly more big CDR3 similarity clusters than controls did.

The table lists this clonotype with many counts. Its cognate antigen is unknown. Germline V CDR1 and CDR2: SGHKS, YYEKEE (reference sequence). The CDR3 runs 14 residues. The ends were cut back, 4 bases at V and 1 base at J, with 10 bases in the middle. Specified time point: patch test 1, 2 weeks after DPC sensitization. Treatment given: therapeutic diphenylcyclopropenone sensitization with weekly scalp DPC. Extraction yielded total RNA from whole blood (unfractionated). TCRdb analysed the RACE reads with MiXCR anew, one entry per CDR3 protein. The data contain about 380,000 distinct CDR3 sequences, about 4.8% of them singletons.

V is TRBV5-5 and J is TRBJ2-3; a weak D match, TRBD1 (5 bases). This specimen consisted of whole blood, obtained in connection with sensitization to the hapten diphenylcyclopropenone (DPC). This TCR derives from a woman between 50 and 59 years old with alopecia areata. Some clones in this sample may be carry-over from other donors' samples. CDR3 region: CASSADIRTDTQYF. The CDR3 nucleotides are TGTGCCAGCAGCGCGGACATTCGCACAGATACGCAGTATTTT.